Listed below are T cell receptor beta chains from one sample, sequenced in a study of cytomegalovirus exposure and HLA in healthy donors. Assay used: immunoSEQ multiplex PCR; TCRdb lists only in-frame clones, some missing. The sample includes 250,000 or so clones, 70% to 90% of them seen just once. The sequencing input was PBMCs. These receptors were collected from a human donor in good health. Each CDR3 is given with its conserved first and last residue. Fields, in order: V gene, clone size, CDR3 protein. Size tells how often a clone was seen (once, few, many) or the class of an expanded clone, and some rows leave it out.

V: TRBV11-2; size: -; CDR3: CASSVGAGDYEQYF
V: TRBV28; size: -; CDR3: CASSPMGEGETQYF
V: TRBV30; size: -; CDR3: CAWTRGPPTEAFF
V: TRBV21-1; size: -; CDR3: CASILGRYTDRVPYEQYF
V: TRBV6-5; size: -; CDR3: CASSYGTGGPNEQFF
V: TRBV7-7; size: -; CDR3: CASSPGQGRINYGYTF
V: TRBV6-5; size: -; CDR3: CASSYSARHSGNTIYF
V: TRBV28; size: -; CDR3: CASYAGTSVTGANVLTF
V: TRBV7-3; size: -; CDR3: CASSLIPGETQYF
V: TRBV19; size: -; CDR3: CASTRSGLEISGRAHEQYF
V: TRBV4-1; size: -; CDR3: CASSQGRDRSYEQYF
V: TRBV9; size: -; CDR3: CASSETSGRGETQYF
V: TRBV5-4; size: -; CDR3: CASSLVRGEAFF
V: TRBV28; size: -; CDR3: CASSDTGGREKLFF
V: TRBV5-1; size: once; CDR3: CASSETSASSYNEQFF
V: TRBV5-4; size: -; CDR3: CASRPGGINEQFF
V: TRBV7-7; size: -; CDR3: CASSRGGNSYNEQFF
V: TRBV5-1; size: -; CDR3: CASSMRGQSRSTGELFF
V: TRBV4-1; size: once; CDR3: CASSQTGRALGDTQYF
V: TRBV2; size: -; CDR3: CASSEEGEYSYNEQFF
V: TRBV14; size: few; CDR3: CASSPTDRGFTLASESREAFF
V: TRBV7-2; size: -; CDR3: CASSPGTYLYNEQFF
V: TRBV5-1; size: -; CDR3: CASSPRTGVSEQYF
V: TRBV18; size: -; CDR3: CASSPPNVADHRDTQYF
V: TRBV5-1; size: -; CDR3: CASSFPGRGTEAFF
V: TRBV7-9; size: -; CDR3: CASSLAGGVYGYTF
V: TRBV21-1; size: -; CDR3: CASSKLKQGALNEQFF
V: TRBV27; size: -; CDR3: CASSLSSMSGNYEQYF
V: TRBV6-6; size: -; CDR3: CASSHRQGAGGYTF
V: TRBV18; size: -; CDR3: CASSPPSGLAGGPRTGELFF
V: TRBV2; size: few; CDR3: CASSEESTDTQYF
V: TRBV6-6; size: -; CDR3: CASSWDSTYNEQFF
V: TRBV28; size: -; CDR3: CASRPGSSPYGYTF